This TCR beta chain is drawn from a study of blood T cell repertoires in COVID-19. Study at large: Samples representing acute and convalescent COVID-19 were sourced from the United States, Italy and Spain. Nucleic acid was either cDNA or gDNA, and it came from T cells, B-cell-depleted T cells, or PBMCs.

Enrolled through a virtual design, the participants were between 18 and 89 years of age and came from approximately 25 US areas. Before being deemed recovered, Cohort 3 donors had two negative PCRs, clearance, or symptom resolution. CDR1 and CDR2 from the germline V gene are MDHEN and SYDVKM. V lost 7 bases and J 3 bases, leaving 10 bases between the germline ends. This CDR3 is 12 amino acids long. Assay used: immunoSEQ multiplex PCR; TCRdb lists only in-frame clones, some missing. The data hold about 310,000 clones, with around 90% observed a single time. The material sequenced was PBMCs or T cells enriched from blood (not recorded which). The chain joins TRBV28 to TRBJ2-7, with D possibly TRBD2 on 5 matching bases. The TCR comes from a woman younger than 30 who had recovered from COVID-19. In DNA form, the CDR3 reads TGTGCCAGCAACCCGGGGAACTACGAGCAGTACTTC. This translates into CASNPGNYEQYF.